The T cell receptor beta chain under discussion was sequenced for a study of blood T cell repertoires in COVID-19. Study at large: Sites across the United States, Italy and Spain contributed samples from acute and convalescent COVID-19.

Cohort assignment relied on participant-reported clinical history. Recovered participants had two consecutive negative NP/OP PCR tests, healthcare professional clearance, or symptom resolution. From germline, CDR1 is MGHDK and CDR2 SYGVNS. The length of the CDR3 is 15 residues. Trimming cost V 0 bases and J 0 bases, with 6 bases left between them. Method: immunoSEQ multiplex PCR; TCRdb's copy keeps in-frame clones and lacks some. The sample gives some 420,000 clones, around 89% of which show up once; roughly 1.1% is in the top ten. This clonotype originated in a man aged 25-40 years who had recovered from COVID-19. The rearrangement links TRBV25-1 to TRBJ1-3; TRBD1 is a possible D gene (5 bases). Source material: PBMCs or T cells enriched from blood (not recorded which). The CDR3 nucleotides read TGTGCCAGCAGTGAATACAGGGACTCTGGAAACACCATATATTTT. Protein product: CASSEYRDSGNTIYF.